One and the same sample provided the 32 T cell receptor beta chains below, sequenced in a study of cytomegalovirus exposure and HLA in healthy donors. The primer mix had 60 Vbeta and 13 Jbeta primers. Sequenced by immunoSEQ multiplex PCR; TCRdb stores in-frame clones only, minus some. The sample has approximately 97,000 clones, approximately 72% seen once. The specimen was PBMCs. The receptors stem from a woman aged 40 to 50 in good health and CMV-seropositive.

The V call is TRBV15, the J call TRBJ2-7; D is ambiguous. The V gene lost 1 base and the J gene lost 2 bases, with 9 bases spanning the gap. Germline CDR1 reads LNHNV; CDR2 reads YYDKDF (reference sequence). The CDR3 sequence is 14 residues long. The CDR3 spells CATSRGEHTYEQYF. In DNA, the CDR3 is TGTGCCACCAGCAGAGGAGAGCATACCTACGAGCAGTACTTC. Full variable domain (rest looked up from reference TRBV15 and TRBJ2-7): DAMVIQNPRYQVTQFGKPVTLSCSQTLNHNVMYWYQQKSSQAPKLLFHYYDKDFNNEADTPDNFQSRRPNTSFCFLDIRSPGLGDTAMYLCATSRGEHTYEQYFGPGTRLTVT.

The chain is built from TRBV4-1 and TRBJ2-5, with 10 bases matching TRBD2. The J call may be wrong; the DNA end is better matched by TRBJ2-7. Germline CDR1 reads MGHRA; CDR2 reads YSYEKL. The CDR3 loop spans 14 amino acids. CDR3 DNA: TGCGCCAGCAGCCAGAGCGGGAGGGGCTACGAGCAGTACTTC. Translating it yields CASSQSGRGYEQYF.

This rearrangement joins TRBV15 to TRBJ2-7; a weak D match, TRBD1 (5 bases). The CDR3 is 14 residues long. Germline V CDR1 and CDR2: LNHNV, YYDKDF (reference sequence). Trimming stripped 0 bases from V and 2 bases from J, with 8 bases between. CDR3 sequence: CATSRDLGAYEQYF. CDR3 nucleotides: TGTGCCACCAGCAGAGATCTAGGGGCCTACGAGCAGTACTTC.

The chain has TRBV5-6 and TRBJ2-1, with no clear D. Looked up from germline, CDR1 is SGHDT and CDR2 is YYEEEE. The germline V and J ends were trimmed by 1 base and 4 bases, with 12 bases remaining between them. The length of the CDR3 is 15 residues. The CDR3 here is CASSLLPPVYNEQFF. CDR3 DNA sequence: TGTGCCAGCAGCTTGTTGCCCCCGGTTTACAATGAGCAGTTCTTC.

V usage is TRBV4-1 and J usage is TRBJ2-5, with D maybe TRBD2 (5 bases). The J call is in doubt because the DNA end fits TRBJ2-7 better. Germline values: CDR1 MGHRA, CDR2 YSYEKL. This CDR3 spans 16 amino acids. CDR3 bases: TGCGCCAGCAGCCAAGATAGAGGGCGAAACTTCTACGAGCAGTACTTC. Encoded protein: CASSQDRGRNFYEQYF.

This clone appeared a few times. CDR3: CASSFGQSSYEQYF. The CDR3 nucleotides read TGTGCCAGCAGCTTCGGACAGTCCTCCTACGAGCAGTACTTC. This chain links TRBV5-6 with TRBJ2-7; possible D gene TRBD1, 6 bases. CDR3 length: 14 residues. Trimming took off 2 bases at V and 0 bases at J, with 9 bases between the two ends. Germline CDR1 reads SGHDT; CDR2 reads YYEEEE.

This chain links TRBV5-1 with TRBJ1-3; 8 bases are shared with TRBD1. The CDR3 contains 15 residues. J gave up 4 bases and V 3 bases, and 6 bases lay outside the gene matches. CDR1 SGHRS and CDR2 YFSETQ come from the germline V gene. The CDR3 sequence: CASSSTGTGGNTIYF. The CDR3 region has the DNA TGCGCCAGCAGCTCCACCGGGACAGGAGGAAACACCATATATTTT.

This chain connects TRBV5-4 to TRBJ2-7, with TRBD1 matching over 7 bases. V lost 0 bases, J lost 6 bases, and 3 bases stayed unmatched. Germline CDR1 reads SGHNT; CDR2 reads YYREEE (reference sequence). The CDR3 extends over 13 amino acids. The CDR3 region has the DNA TGTGCCAGCAGCTTGGGACAGGGTGGCGAGCAGTACTTC. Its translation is CASSLGQGGEQYF.

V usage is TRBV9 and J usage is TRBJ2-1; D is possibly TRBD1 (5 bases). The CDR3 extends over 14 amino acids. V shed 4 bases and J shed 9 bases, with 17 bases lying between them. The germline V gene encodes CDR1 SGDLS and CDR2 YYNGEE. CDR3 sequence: CASSPRTPSGEQFF. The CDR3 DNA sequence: TGTGCCAGCAGCCCCAGGACACCCTCGGGTGAGCAGTTCTTC. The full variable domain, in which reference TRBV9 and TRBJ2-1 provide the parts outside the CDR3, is DSGVTQTPKHLITATGQRVTLRCSPRSGDLSVYWYQQSLDQGLQFLIQYYNGEERAKGNILERFSAQQFPDLHSELNLSSLELGDSALYFCASSPRTPSGEQFFGPGTRLTVL.

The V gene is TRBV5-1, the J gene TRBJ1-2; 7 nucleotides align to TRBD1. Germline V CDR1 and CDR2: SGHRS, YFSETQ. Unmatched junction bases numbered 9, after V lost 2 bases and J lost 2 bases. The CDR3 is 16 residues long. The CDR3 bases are TGCGCCAGCAGCTTTGCAGGGGGTGAACAAAACTATGGCTACACCTTC. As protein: CASSFAGGEQNYGYTF.

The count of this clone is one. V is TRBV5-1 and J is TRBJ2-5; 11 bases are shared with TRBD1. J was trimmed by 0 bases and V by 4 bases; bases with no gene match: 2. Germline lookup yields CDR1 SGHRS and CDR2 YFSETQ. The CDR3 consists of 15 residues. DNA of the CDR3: TGCGCCAGCAGCCCGGGACAGGGGGACCAAGAGACCCAGTACTTC. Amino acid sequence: CASSPGQGDQETQYF.

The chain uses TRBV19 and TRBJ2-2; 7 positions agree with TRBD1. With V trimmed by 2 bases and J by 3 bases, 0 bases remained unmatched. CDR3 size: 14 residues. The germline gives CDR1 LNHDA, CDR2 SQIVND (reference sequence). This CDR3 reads CASSIQGDTGELFF. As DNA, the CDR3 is TGTGCCAGTAGTATACAGGGGGACACCGGGGAGCTGTTTTTT.

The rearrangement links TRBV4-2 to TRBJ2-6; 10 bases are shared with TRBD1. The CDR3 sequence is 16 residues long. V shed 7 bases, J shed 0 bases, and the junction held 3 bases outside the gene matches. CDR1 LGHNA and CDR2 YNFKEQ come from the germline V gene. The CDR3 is CASTGQGDSGANVLTF. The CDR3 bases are TGTGCCAGCACCGGACAGGGGGACTCTGGGGCCAACGTCCTGACTTTC.

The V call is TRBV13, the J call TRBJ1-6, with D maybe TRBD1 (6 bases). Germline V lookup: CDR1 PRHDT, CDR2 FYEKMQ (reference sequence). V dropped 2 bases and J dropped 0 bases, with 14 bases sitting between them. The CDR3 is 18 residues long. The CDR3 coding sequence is TGTGCCAGCAGCTTATTTCACAGGGCTGGCTCCTATAATTCACCCCTCCACTTT. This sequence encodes CASSLFHRAGSYNSPLHF.

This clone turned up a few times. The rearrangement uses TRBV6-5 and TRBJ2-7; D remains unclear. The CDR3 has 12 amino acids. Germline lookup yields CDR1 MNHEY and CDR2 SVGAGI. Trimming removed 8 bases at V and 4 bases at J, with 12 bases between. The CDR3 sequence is CASHLSGYEQYF. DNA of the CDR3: TGTGCCAGCCACTTATCCGGGTACGAGCAGTACTTC.

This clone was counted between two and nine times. CDR3 protein: CASSEELAGEGGETQYF. The DNA for the CDR3 is TGTGCCAGCAGTGAAGAACTAGCGGGAGAGGGAGGGGAGACCCAGTACTTC. The rearrangement joins TRBV2 to TRBJ2-5, with TRBD2 identical over 11 bases. Germline CDR1 SNHLY, CDR2 FYNNEI. The V segment lost 1 base and the J segment 5 bases; nucleotides outside the gene matches: 9. The CDR3 totals 17 residues. The complete variable domain, with remaining parts taken from reference TRBV2 and TRBJ2-5, reads EPEVTQTPSHQVTQMGQEVILRCVPISNHLYFYWYRQILGQKVEFLVSFYNNEISEKSEIFDDQFSVERPDGSNFTLKIRSTKLEDSAMYFCASSEELAGEGGETQYFGPGTRLLVL.

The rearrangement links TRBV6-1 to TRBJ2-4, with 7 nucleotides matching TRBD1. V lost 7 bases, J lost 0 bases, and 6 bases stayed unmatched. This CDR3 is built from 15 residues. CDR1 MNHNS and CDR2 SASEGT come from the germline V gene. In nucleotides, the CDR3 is TGTGCCAGCACCGGGGACAGCAGAGCCAAAAACATTCAGTACTTC. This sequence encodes CASTGDSRAKNIQYF.

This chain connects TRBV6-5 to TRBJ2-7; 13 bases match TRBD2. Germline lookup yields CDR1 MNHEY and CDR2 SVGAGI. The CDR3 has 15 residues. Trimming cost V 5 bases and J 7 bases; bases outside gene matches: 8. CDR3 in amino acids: CASSPGLAGVGEQYF. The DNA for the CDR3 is TGTGCCAGCAGTCCCGGACTAGCGGGAGTGGGTGAGCAGTACTTC.

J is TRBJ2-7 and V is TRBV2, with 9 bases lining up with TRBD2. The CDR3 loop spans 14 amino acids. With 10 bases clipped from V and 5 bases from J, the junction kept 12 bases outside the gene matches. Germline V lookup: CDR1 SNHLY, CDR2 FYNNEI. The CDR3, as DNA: TGTGCCAACTCGATAGCGGGAGATCTCAACGAGCAGTACTTC. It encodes CANSIAGDLNEQYF.

For the CDR3, the DNA is TGTGCCAGCAGTTTGTTTGGAGTTAGCTTGGACGAGCAGTACTTC. The encoded protein is CASSLFGVSLDEQYF. This sequence joins TRBV28 and TRBJ2-7, with no clear D. Between the trimmed V and J ends, which lost 3 bases and 5 bases, there was a span of 17 bases. Germline lookup yields CDR1 MDHEN and CDR2 SYDVKM. There are 15 residues in the CDR3.

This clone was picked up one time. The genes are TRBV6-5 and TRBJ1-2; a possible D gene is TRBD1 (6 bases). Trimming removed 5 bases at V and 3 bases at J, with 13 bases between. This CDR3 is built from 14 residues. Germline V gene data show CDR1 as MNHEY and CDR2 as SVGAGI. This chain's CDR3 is CASSSLGADYGYTF. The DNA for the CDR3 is TGTGCCAGCAGTAGTCTGGGGGCAGACTATGGCTACACCTTC.

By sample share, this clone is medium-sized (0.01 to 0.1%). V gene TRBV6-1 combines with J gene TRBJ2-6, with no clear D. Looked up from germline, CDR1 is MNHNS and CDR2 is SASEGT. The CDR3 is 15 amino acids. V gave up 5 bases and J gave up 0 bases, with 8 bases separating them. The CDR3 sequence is CASSIQSSGANVLTF. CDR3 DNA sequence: TGTGCCAGCAGTATACAGAGCTCTGGGGCCAACGTCCTGACTTTC.

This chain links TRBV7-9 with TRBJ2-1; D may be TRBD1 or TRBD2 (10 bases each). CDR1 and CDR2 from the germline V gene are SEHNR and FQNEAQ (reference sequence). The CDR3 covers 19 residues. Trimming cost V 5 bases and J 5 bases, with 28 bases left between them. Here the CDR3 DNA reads TGTGCCAGCAGCCGCGGACAGGGGGTTGCTAGCGGGGGTCACAATGAGCAGTTCTTC. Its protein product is CASSRGQGVASGGHNEQFF. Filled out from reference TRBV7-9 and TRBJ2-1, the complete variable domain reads DTGVSQNPRHKITKRGQNVTFRCDPISEHNRLYWYRQTLGQGPEFLTYFQNEAQLEKSRLLSDRFSAERPKGSFSTLEIQRTEQGDSAMYLCASSRGQGVASGGHNEQFFGPGTRLTVL.

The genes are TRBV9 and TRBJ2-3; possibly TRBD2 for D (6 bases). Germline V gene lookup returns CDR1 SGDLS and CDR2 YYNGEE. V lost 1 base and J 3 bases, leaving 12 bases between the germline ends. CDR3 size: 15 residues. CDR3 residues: CASSVRAGGTDTQYF. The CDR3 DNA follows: TGTGCCAGCAGCGTACGAGCGGGCGGGACAGATACGCAGTATTTT.

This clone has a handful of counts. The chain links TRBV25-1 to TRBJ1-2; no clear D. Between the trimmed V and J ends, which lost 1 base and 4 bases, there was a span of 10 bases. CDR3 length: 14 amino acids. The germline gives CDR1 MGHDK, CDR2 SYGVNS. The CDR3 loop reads CASSEFPQSYGYTF. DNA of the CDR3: TGTGCCAGCAGTGAATTCCCACAGTCCTATGGCTACACCTTC.

For the CDR3, the DNA is TGTGCCACCAGCTCCCAACTAGCGGGGACCCAAGAGACCCAGTACTTC. Translating gives CATSSQLAGTQETQYF. The chain joins TRBV15 to TRBJ2-5; 10 nucleotides align to TRBD2. The V gene end was trimmed by 5 bases and the J gene end by 1 base; junction bases not matched to a gene: 7. CDR3 length equals 16 residues. Germline values: CDR1 LNHNV, CDR2 YYDKDF (reference sequence).

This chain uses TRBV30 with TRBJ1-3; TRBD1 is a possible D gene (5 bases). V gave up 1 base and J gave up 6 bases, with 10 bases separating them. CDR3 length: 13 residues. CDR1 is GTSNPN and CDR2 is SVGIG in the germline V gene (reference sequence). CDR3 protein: CAWSAGVENTIYF. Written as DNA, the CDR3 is TGTGCCTGGAGTGCGGGGGTCGAAAACACCATATATTTT.

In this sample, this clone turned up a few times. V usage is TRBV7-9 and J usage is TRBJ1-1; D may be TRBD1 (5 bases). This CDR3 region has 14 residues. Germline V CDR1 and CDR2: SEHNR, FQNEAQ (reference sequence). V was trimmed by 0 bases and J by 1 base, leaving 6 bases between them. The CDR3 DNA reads TGTGCCAGCAGCTTAGCAAGGGGGAACACTGAAGCTTTCTTT. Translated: CASSLARGNTEAFF.

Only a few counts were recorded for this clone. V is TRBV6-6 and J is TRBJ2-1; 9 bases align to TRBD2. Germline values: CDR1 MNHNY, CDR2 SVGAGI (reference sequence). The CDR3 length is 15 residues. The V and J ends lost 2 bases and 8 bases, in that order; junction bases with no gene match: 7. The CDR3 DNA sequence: TGTGCCAGCAGTTACGCGTTAGCGGGAGTAGATGAGCAGTTCTTC. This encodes CASSYALAGVDEQFF.

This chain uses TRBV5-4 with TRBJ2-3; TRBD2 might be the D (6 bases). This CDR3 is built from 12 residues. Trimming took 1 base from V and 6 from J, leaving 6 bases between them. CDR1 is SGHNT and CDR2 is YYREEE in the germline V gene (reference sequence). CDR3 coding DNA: TGTGCCAGCAGCTTGCGGGGGGATACGCAGTATTTT. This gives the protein CASSLRGDTQYF.

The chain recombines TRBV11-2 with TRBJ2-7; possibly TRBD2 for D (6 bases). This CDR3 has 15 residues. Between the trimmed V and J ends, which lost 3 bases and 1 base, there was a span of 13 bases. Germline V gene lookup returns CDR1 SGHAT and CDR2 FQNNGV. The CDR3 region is CASSLVAGSSYEQYF. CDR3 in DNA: TGTGCCAGCAGCTTGGTGGCGGGATCTTCCTACGAGCAGTACTTC.

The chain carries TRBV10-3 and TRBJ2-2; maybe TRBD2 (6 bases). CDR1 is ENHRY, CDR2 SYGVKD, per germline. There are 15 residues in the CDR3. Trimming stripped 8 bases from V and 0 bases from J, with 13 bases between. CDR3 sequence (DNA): TGTGCCATCCTGATACTAGCCGCGAACACCGGGGAGCTGTTTTTT. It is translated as CAILILAANTGELFF.